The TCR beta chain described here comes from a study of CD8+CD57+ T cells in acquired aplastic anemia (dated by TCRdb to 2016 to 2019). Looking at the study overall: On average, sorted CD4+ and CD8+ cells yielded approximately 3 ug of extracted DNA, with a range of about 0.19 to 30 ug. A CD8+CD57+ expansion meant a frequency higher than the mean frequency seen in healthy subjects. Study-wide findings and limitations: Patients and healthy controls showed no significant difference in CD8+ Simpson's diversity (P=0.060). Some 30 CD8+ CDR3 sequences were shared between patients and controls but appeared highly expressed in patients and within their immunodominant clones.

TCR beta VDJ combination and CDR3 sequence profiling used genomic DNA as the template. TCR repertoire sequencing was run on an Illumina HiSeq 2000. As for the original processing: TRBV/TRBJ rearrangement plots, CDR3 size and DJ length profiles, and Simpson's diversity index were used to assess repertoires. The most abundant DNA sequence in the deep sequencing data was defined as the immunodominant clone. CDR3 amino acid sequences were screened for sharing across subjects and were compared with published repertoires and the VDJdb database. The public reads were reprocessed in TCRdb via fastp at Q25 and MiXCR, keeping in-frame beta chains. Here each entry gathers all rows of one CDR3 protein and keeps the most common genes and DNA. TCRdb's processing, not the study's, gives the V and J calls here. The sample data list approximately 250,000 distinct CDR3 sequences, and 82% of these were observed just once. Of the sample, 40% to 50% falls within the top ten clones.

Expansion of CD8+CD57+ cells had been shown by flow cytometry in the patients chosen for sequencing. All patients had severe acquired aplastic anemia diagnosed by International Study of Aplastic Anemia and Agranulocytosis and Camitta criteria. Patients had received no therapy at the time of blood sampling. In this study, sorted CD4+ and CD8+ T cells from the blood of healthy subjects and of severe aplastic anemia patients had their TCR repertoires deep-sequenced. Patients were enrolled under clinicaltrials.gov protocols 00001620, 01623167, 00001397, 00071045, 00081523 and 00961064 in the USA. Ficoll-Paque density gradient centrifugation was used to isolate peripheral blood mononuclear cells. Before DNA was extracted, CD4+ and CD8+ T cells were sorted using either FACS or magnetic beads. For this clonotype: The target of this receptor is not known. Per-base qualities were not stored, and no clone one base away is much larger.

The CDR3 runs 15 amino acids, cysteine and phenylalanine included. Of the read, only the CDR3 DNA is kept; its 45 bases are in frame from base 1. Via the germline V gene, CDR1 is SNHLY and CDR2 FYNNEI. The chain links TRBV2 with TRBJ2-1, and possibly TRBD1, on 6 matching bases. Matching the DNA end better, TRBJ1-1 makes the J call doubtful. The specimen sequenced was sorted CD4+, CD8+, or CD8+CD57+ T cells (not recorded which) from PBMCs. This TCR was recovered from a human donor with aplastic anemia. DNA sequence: TGTGCCAGCAGCAGGGATGGGGGGGCGAACACTGAAGCTTTCTTT. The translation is CASSRDGGANTEAFF.